Listed here are 4 T cell receptor beta chains from one sample, sequenced in a study of blood T cell repertoires in COVID-19. The repertoire was sequenced with immunoSEQ multiplex PCR; TCRdb's copy has only in-frame clones and lacks some. Of roughly 300,000 clones in the sample, around 86% were seen once. Sequenced material: peripheral blood. These receptors originate from a woman aged 60-75 years with active or convalescent COVID-19.

This clone was recorded a few times. The gene calls are TRBV6-5 and TRBJ2-1; 9 positions match TRBD1. CDR1 MNHEY and CDR2 SVGAGI come from the germline V gene. The ends lost 7 bases at V and 7 bases at J; junction bases unmatched: 11. The CDR3 spans 15 residues. The CDR3 here is CASTDRDRAMNEQFF. CDR3 DNA: TGTGCCAGCACCGACCGGGACAGGGCGATGAATGAGCAGTTCTTC.

This clone was seen a handful of times. The rearrangement uses TRBV4-1 and TRBJ1-2; 8 bases line up with TRBD1. CDR3 length: 15 amino acids. Germline V gene sequence: CDR1 MGHRA, CDR2 YSYEKL. J was trimmed by 13 bases and V by 0 bases; bases with no gene match: 13. The CDR3 region is CASSQETGTGLRATF. CDR3 DNA: TGCGCCAGCAGCCAAGAAACCGGGACAGGACTCCGAGCCACCTTC.

The chain employs TRBV10-3 and TRBJ1-2; no firm D call. Germline V CDR1 and CDR2: ENHRY, SYGVKD. The CDR3 spans 14 residues. The V end lost 10 bases, the J end lost 5 bases, and 20 bases lay between the germline ends. CDR3 in DNA: TGTGCCAGCAAATCGGACGGAGGCGAGTATGGCTACACCTTC. Encoded protein: CASKSDGGEYGYTF.

This clone was counted a few times. The chain joins TRBV27 to TRBJ1-6, with 8 bases lining up with TRBD1. The germline V gene has CDR1 MNHEY and CDR2 SMNVEV (reference sequence). CDR3 length equals 18 residues. Trimming removed 4 bases from V and 8 bases from J; junction bases left unmatched: 16. DNA of the CDR3: TGTGCCAGCAGTTACAGGGGGGACGCCCTATATTTTGATTCACCCCTCCACTTT. Translated: CASSYRGDALYFDSPLHF.